Presented here are 24 T cell receptor beta chains from one specimen sequenced in a study of blood T cell repertoires in COVID-19 (dated by TCRdb to between 2020 and 2021). Libraries were built with the immunoSEQ multiplex PCR assay. TCRdb limited this immuneACCESS table to in-frame rearrangements with V and J called. A share of clones is missing; checked studies link under half to unresolved V genes, and the rest is unexplained. Recorded for this sample are approximately 120,000 clones; about four fifths of them occurred a single time. 5.9% of the sample comes from the top ten. The sequencing input was peripheral blood. The receptors shown here come from a man aged 80 or over with active or convalescent COVID-19.

This clone was picked up a small number of times. The chain recombines TRBV4-2 with TRBJ2-2; 7 bases match TRBD1. Trimming cost V 0 bases and J 4 bases; bases outside gene matches: 11. The germline CDR1 and CDR2 sequences are LGHNA and YNFKEQ. The length of the CDR3 is 18 residues. The CDR3, as DNA: TGTGCCAGCAGCCAAGATCGACAGGGTGAGGGGCTCACCGGGGAGCTGTTTTTT. This gives the protein CASSQDRQGEGLTGELFF.

In this sample, this clone turned up once. The chain couples TRBV4-1 to TRBJ1-5; a weak D match, TRBD1 (6 bases). This CDR3 has 17 residues. V was clipped by 5 bases and J by 4 bases, with 21 bases between them. Germline lookup yields CDR1 MGHRA and CDR2 YSYEKL. The CDR3 DNA reads TGCGCCAGCAGCACACTTCAGAGACAGGAGAATAATCAGCCCCAGCATTTT. This gives the protein CASSTLQRQENNQPQHF.

J is TRBJ1-2 and V is TRBV28; D not resolved. Germline lookup yields CDR1 MDHEN and CDR2 SYDVKM. This CDR3 is built from 11 residues. Trimming pared 2 bases from V and 5 bases from J, leaving 3 bases between. In DNA, the CDR3 is TGTGCCAGCAGTTTACAGTATGGCTACACCTTC. Protein product: CASSLQYGYTF.

The rearrangement uses TRBV7-2 and TRBJ1-1; D unresolved. The V end was cut by 6 bases, the J end by 3 bases, with 11 bases between. Germline V CDR1 and CDR2: SGHTA, FQGNSA. The CDR3 contains 13 residues. The CDR3 loop reads CASREELYTEAFF. CDR3 DNA: TGTGCCAGCAGGGAGGAGCTTTACACTGAAGCTTTCTTT.

The chain employs TRBV6-2 or TRBV6-3 and TRBJ2-7; 8 nucleotides match TRBD1. Germline-derived CDR1 and CDR2 are MNHEY and SVGEGT. This CDR3 spans 14 amino acids. With 6 bases clipped from V and 2 bases from J, the junction kept 6 bases outside the gene matches. CDR3 coding DNA: TGTGCCAGCAGCCGACAGGGGCCTACCTACGAGCAGTACTTC. This gives the protein CASSRQGPTYEQYF.

The chain uses TRBV6-1 and TRBJ1-2; 10 bases agree with TRBD1. J lost 8 bases, V lost 2 bases, and 8 bases had no gene match. The CDR3 covers 15 residues. The germline gives CDR1 MNHNS, CDR2 SASEGT. CDR3 nucleotide sequence: TGTGCCAGCAGTGAAATGGGGACAGGGGCTGAGGGCTACACCTTC. It encodes CASSEMGTGAEGYTF.

The chain is built from TRBV4-2 and TRBJ2-1; perhaps TRBD1 as D (5 bases). V lost 0 bases and J 10 bases, leaving 7 bases between the germline ends. The CDR3 sequence is 12 residues long. Germline loops: CDR1 LGHNA, CDR2 YNFKEQ. Here the CDR3 DNA reads TGTGCCAGCAGCCAAGATGGGGCAGAGCAGTTCTTC. The encoded protein is CASSQDGAEQFF.

This rearrangement joins TRBV7-9 to TRBJ2-5; weak D call: TRBD1 (5 bases). V lost 3 bases and J lost 0, with 11 bases in between. This CDR3 is built from 15 residues. In germline, CDR1 is SEHNR, CDR2 FQNEAQ (reference sequence). Here the CDR3 DNA reads TGTGCCAGCAGCTTGGGCAGGGCCCACCAAGAGACCCAGTACTTC. It specifies CASSLGRAHQETQYF. Complete variable domain (other parts from reference TRBV7-9 and TRBJ2-5): DTGVSQNPRHKITKRGQNVTFRCDPISEHNRLYWYRQTLGQGPEFLTYFQNEAQLEKSRLLSDRFSAERPKGSFSTLEIQRTEQGDSAMYLCASSLGRAHQETQYFGPGTRLLVL.

The genes are TRBV5-1 and TRBJ2-7; 10 positions match TRBD1. Germline V lookup: CDR1 SGHRS, CDR2 YFSETQ. The CDR3 contains 14 residues. After removal of 4 bases from V and 6 bases from J, the junction contained 7 bases not matched to a gene. The CDR3 DNA sequence: TGCGCCAGCAGCCCAGGCAGACAGGGGGCCGAGCAGTACTTC. The encoded protein is CASSPGRQGAEQYF.

In its sample, this clone was seen a few times. The chain links TRBV9 to TRBJ1-1, with TRBD1 as a possible D gene (5 bases). V was clipped by 2 bases and J by 8 bases, with 16 bases between them. Germline V lookup: CDR1 SGDLS, CDR2 YYNGEE. The length of the CDR3 is 14 residues. The CDR3 sequence: CASSVLDSPTEAFF. Here the CDR3 DNA reads TGTGCCAGCAGCGTCTTAGACAGCCCCACGGAAGCTTTCTTT.

The chain joins TRBV4-3 to TRBJ2-7; the D is unclear. The CDR3 consists of 14 residues. Trimming removed 4 bases at V and 3 bases at J, with 13 bases between. Germline CDR1 and CDR2: LGHNA and YSLEER. The CDR3 DNA sequence: TGCGCCAGCAGCCCAACACAGAGAAGCTACGAGCAGTACTTC. Its protein is CASSPTQRSYEQYF.

The gene calls are TRBV5-1 and TRBJ2-7; 10 positions agree with TRBD1. The CDR3 covers 15 residues. J gave up 4 bases and V 2 bases, and 6 bases lay outside the gene matches. Germline lookup yields CDR1 SGHRS and CDR2 YFSETQ. CDR3 loop: CASSLGDRGGYEQYF. The CDR3 DNA reads as TGCGCCAGCAGCTTAGGGGACAGGGGAGGATACGAGCAGTACTTC.

This chain links TRBV7-8 with TRBJ2-5, with D perhaps TRBD1 (5 bases). V dropped 5 bases and J dropped 3 bases, with 16 bases sitting between them. This CDR3 has 15 residues. CDR1 and CDR2 (germline): SGHVS, FQNEAQ. CDR3 sequence reads: CASSPRQGFKETQYF. The CDR3 coding sequence is TGTGCCAGCAGCCCCCGGCAGGGTTTCAAAGAGACCCAGTACTTC.

The chain employs TRBV7-6 and TRBJ2-5, with D tentatively TRBD1 (5 bases). V dropped 2 bases and J dropped 5 bases, with 12 bases sitting between them. CDR1 and CDR2 from the germline V gene are SGHVS and FNYEAQ. The CDR3 has 14 amino acids. This CDR3 reads CASSLSLGDETQYF. For the CDR3, the DNA is TGTGCCAGCAGCTTAAGTTTAGGGGATGAGACCCAGTACTTC.

J is TRBJ2-1 and V is TRBV18; maybe TRBD1 (6 bases). Germline V gives CDR1 KGHSH, CDR2 LQKENI. The germline V and J ends were trimmed by 2 bases and 0 bases, with 11 bases remaining between them. This CDR3 has 16 residues. The DNA of the CDR3 is TGTGCCAGCTCACCAGCGACAGGCAGCTCCTACAATGAGCAGTTCTTC. It translates to CASSPATGSSYNEQFF. Combining the CDR3 with reference TRBV18 and TRBJ2-1 gives the whole variable domain NAGVMQNPRHLVRRRGQEARLRCSPMKGHSHVYWYRQLPEEGLKFMVYLQKENIIDESGMPKERFSAEFPKEGPSILRIQQVVRGDSAAYFCASSPATGSSYNEQFFGPGTRLTVL.

CDR3 bases: TGTGCCAGCAGCCCCATCTCGGGGTTCTTGAACACCGGGGAGCTGTTTTTT. Encoded protein: CASSPISGFLNTGELFF. The chain recombines TRBV7-6 with TRBJ2-2; D is perhaps TRBD2 (5 bases). This CDR3 is built from 17 residues. The V end was cut by 5 bases, the J end by 1 base, with 17 bases between. Germline assignment: CDR1 SGHVS and CDR2 FNYEAQ. Drawing the rest from reference TRBV7-6 and TRBJ2-2, the complete variable domain is GAGVSQSPRYKVTKRGQDVALRCDPISGHVSLYWYRQALGQGPEFLTYFNYEAQQDKSGLPNDRFSAERPEGSISTLTIQRTEQRDSAMYRCASSPISGFLNTGELFFGEGSRLTVL.

V and J are TRBV11-2 and TRBJ2-7, with TRBD2 identical over 7 bases. This CDR3 has 15 amino acids. Germline CDR1 and CDR2: SGHAT and FQNNGV. The ends lost 3 bases at V and 0 bases at J; junction bases unmatched: 5. The CDR3 sequence: CASSLGGGNSYEQYF. CDR3 coding DNA: TGTGCCAGCAGCTTGGGCGGGGGTAACTCCTACGAGCAGTACTTC.

The rearrangement uses TRBV3-1 (or the pseudogene TRBV3-2) and TRBJ2-7, with a tentative D call TRBD2 (5 bases). Per the germline V gene, CDR1 is LGHDT and CDR2 is YNNKEL (reference sequence). The V gene lost 0 bases and the J gene lost 6 bases, with 18 bases spanning the gap. The CDR3 has 16 residues. CDR3 in DNA: TGTGCCAGCAGCCAAGATCGGAGCATAGCGTTGAGCGAGCAGTACTTC. The encoded protein is CASSQDRSIALSEQYF.

The chain joins TRBV7-8 to TRBJ1-1; no reliable D call. CDR1 is SGHVS and CDR2 is FQNEAQ in the germline V gene. V lost 7 bases to trimming and J lost 2 bases, with 14 bases between them. This CDR3 region has 14 residues. CDR3 nucleotides: TGTGCCAGCAACACACACCCCACAAACACTGAAGCTTTCTTT. This gives the protein CASNTHPTNTEAFF. The full variable domain, with the rest looked up from reference TRBV7-8 and TRBJ1-1, is GAGVSQSPRYKVAKRGQDVALRCDPISGHVSLFWYQQALGQGPEFLTYFQNEAQLDKSGLPSDRFFAERPEGSVSTLKIQRTQQEDSAVYLCASNTHPTNTEAFFGQGTRLTVV.

V usage is TRBV27 and J usage is TRBJ1-2; D is perhaps TRBD1 (5 bases). Germline V CDR1 and CDR2: MNHEY, SMNVEV (reference sequence). The CDR3 is made up of 13 amino acids. Between the trimmed V and J ends, which lost 6 bases and 2 bases, there was a span of 10 bases. In DNA form, the CDR3 reads TGTGCCAGCAGGGGTGGGGGGAACTATGGCTACACCTTC. This translates into CASRGGGNYGYTF.

The gene calls are TRBV19 and TRBJ2-1, with 15 bases that match TRBD2. CDR1 is LNHDA and CDR2 is SQIVND in the germline V gene (reference sequence). There are 16 residues in the CDR3. The ends lost 10 bases at V and 4 bases at J; junction bases unmatched: 8. The CDR3 nucleotides are TGTGCCACCTCGGGACTAGCGGGGGGCCAGTACAATGAGCAGTTCTTC. The encoded protein is CATSGLAGGQYNEQFF.

This chain links TRBV5-1 with TRBJ1-1; possible D gene TRBD1, 6 bases. The V gene's germline CDR1 is SGHRS and CDR2 YFSETQ. This CDR3 spans 14 amino acids. Deletions cut 4 bases from V and 1 base from J, with 11 bases between. DNA of the CDR3: TGCGCCAGCAGCACACAGGGTTCGAACACTGAAGCTTTCTTT. This encodes CASSTQGSNTEAFF.

The chain joins TRBV28 to TRBJ1-1; D possibly corresponds to TRBD1 (5 bases). Trimming shortened V by 2 bases and J by 4 bases, and 14 bases separated the two germline ends. The germline V gene encodes CDR1 MDHEN and CDR2 SYDVKM. CDR3 length: 15 residues. The CDR3 DNA follows: TGTGCCAGCAGTTTAGGGGGGGACGGAGGCACTGAAGCTTTCTTT. Protein: CASSLGGDGGTEAFF.

The J gene is TRBJ1-6, the V gene TRBV6-2 or TRBV6-3; D gene ambiguous. Germline assignment: CDR1 MNHEY and CDR2 SVGEGT. Trimming cost V 4 bases and J 6 bases, with 10 bases left between them. The CDR3 sequence is 14 residues long. The CDR3 DNA sequence: TGTGCCAGCAGTTGGGCAGGCCGTAATTCACCCCTCCACTTT. As protein: CASSWAGRNSPLHF.